This TCR beta chain was identified during a study of human thymus T cells. The repertoire was sequenced with immunoSEQ multiplex PCR; TCRdb's copy has only in-frame clones and lacks some. The sample carries 45,000 to 75,000 clones, around 94% recorded once. Germline V gene sequence: CDR1 LNHDA, CDR2 SQIVND (reference sequence). The CDR3 is made up of 13 amino acids. With 8 bases removed from V and 4 bases from J, the gap between germline ends came to 9 bases. Input material: blood. The genes are TRBV19 and TRBJ2-6; D remains unclear. This TCR was sampled from a boy in the first two years of life with a congenital heart defect but otherwise immunologically healthy. The CDR3: CASGVWGANVLTF. CDR3 DNA sequence: TGTGCCAGTGGGGTCTGGGGGGCCAACGTCCTGACTTTC. The variable domain in full, with the rest retrieved from reference TRBV19 and TRBJ2-6, is DGGITQSPKYLFRKEGQNVTLSCEQNLNHDAMYWYRQDPGQGLRLIYYSQIVNDFQKGDIAEGYSVSREKKESFPLTVTSAQKNPTAFYLCASGVWGANVLTFGAGSRLTVL.